These 27 T cell receptor beta chains were sequenced from one sample in a study of monozygotic twins with inflammatory bowel disease. Reanalyzing the 5' RACE reads, TCRdb keeps one entry per CDR3 protein, without DNA. The sample data list around 410,000 distinct CDR3 sequences. Sequenced sample: blood. The receptors derive from a human donor with ulcerative colitis or Crohn's disease, or a healthy co-twin of an affected twin (not recorded which).

This chain connects TRBV4-3 to TRBJ2-6; TCRdb lists TRBD1, though no DNA is available to test this call. The germline V gene encodes CDR1 LGHNA and CDR2 YSLEER. The CDR3 consists of 16 residues. The CDR3 spells CASSQWTGAGANVLTF.

The chain links TRBV7-2 to TRBJ2-2; TCRdb designates TRBD2, a call that cannot be tested without DNA. Looked up from germline, CDR1 is SGHTA and CDR2 is FQGNSA. This CDR3 has 13 residues. CDR3 sequence reads: CASSRRGPGELFF.

This sequence joins TRBV29-1 and TRBJ1-3. CDR3 length equals 13 residues. From germline, CDR1 is SQVTM and CDR2 ANQGSEA. CDR3 loop: CSVEWGSGNTIYF.

The chain's CDR3 is CASSLWGGDTEAFF. V gene TRBV5-1 combines with J gene TRBJ1-1. This CDR3 contains 14 residues. CDR1 is SGHRS, CDR2 YFSETQ, per germline.

V usage is TRBV7-9 and J usage is TRBJ2-7; TCRdb gives TRBD1 as the D gene, but with no DNA this cannot be confirmed. The CDR3 is 16 residues long. Per the germline V gene, CDR1 is SEHNR and CDR2 is FQNEAQ (reference sequence). The CDR3 spells CASSALGTGTSYEQYF.

J is TRBJ2-2 and V is TRBV11-2. The CDR3 loop spans 15 amino acids. Germline V gene sequence: CDR1 SGHAT, CDR2 FQNNGV. The CDR3: CASSVTKTNTGELFF. The full variable domain, its missing parts supplied by reference TRBV11-2 and TRBJ2-2, is EAGVAQSPRYKIIEKRQSVAFWCNPISGHATLYWYQQILGQGPKLLIQFQNNGVVDDSQLPKDRFSAERLKGVDSTLKIQPAKLEDSAVYLCASSVTKTNTGELFFGEGSRLTVL.

The chain links TRBV5-4 to TRBJ1-1; the TCRdb D gene call, TRBD1, has no DNA to confirm it. Germline V gives CDR1 SGHNT, CDR2 YYREEE (reference sequence). The CDR3 length is 13 residues. CDR3 region: CASSLQGPTEAFF. The entire variable domain, with the rest obtained from reference TRBV5-4 and TRBJ1-1, is as follows: ETGVTQSPTHLIKTRGQQVTLRCSSQSGHNTVSWYQQALGQGPQFIFQYYREEENGRGNFPPRFSGLQFPNYSSELNVNALELDDSALYLCASSLQGPTEAFFGQGTRLTVV.

The rearrangement uses TRBV7-2 and TRBJ2-4; no DNA is available, so the TRBD2 call from TCRdb remains unchecked. The length of the CDR3 is 18 residues. Per germline, CDR1 SGHTA and CDR2 FQGNSA. Here the CDR3 reads CASSLATSGSITKNIQYF.

The chain carries TRBV27 and TRBJ1-1; without DNA, the TCRdb call of TRBD1 cannot be checked. Per germline, CDR1 MNHEY and CDR2 SMNVEV (reference sequence). CDR3 length: 15 amino acids. This CDR3 is CASSFKTGADTEAFF.

The chain uses TRBV6-5 and TRBJ2-1; TCRdb selects TRBD2, and the lack of DNA leaves this call unchecked. Germline V gene lookup returns CDR1 MNHEY and CDR2 SVGAGI. The length of the CDR3 is 18 residues. CDR3 protein: CASSHSKGLVGAYNEQFF.

The V call is TRBV6-5, the J call TRBJ2-7. Per the germline V gene, CDR1 is MNHEY and CDR2 is SVGAGI. The CDR3 sequence is 13 residues long. The CDR3 protein is CASSYSMSYEQYF.

This chain links TRBV7-3 with TRBJ2-7; lacking DNA, the TRBD2 call made by TCRdb goes unchecked. Germline V lookup: CDR1 SGHTA, CDR2 FQGTGA. The CDR3 covers 16 residues. This chain's CDR3 is CASSFGSAGTSYEQYF. Full variable domain (missing parts from reference TRBV7-3 and TRBJ2-7): GAGVSQTPSNKVTEKGKYVELRCDPISGHTALYWYRQSLGQGPEFLIYFQGTGAADDSGLPNDRFFAVRPEGSVSTLKIQRTERGDSAVYLCASSFGSAGTSYEQYFGPGTRLTVT.

The V call is TRBV10-3, the J call TRBJ2-1; TCRdb proposes TRBD2, but this gene call is untestable without DNA. CDR1 ENHRY and CDR2 SYGVKD come from the germline V gene. This CDR3 has 15 amino acids. CDR3 residues: CAISEEGREYNEQFF.

This chain connects TRBV7-9 to TRBJ1-1. The CDR3 runs to 14 residues. Germline-derived CDR1 and CDR2 are SEHNR and FQNEAQ (reference sequence). CDR3: CASSLSNMNTEAFF.

This chain connects TRBV27 to TRBJ1-1; TCRdb lists TRBD1, though no DNA is available to test this call. Looked up from germline, CDR1 is MNHEY and CDR2 is SMNVEV (reference sequence). The CDR3 totals 16 residues. The CDR3 here is CASSPHPGGALTEAFF.

The rearrangement uses TRBV5-1 and TRBJ2-7; TCRdb's D gene call, TRBD2, goes unchecked for lack of DNA. Germline assignment: CDR1 SGHRS and CDR2 YFSETQ. This CDR3 is built from 11 residues. The CDR3 sequence: CASSRGNEQYF.

The rearrangement uses TRBV5-1 and TRBJ2-7; lacking DNA, the TRBD1 call made by TCRdb goes unchecked. Germline V CDR1 and CDR2: SGHRS, YFSETQ. The CDR3 sequence is 15 residues long. The CDR3 loop reads CASSPGDRGTYEQYF.

The V gene is TRBV19, the J gene TRBJ2-5; with no DNA, the TCRdb D assignment of TRBD1 cannot be verified. The germline V gene has CDR1 LNHDA and CDR2 SQIVND (reference sequence). The CDR3 contains 13 residues. The CDR3 loop reads CASSWSRGETQYF.

The genes are TRBV5-1 and TRBJ1-3. Germline lookup yields CDR1 SGHRS and CDR2 YFSETQ. CDR3 length: 14 residues. CDR3 loop: CASSVDSSGNTIYF.

The genes are TRBV5-1 and TRBJ2-7; TCRdb names TRBD1, which stays unverified in the absence of DNA. CDR1 and CDR2 from the germline V gene are SGHRS and YFSETQ. The CDR3 spans 14 residues. CDR3 amino acids: CASSLSSGPREQYF.

The CDR3 sequence: CASSGPGGRVAGELFF. This rearrangement joins TRBV6-1 to TRBJ2-2; TCRdb calls TRBD1, which cannot be checked without DNA. CDR3 length: 16 residues. Per germline, CDR1 MNHNS and CDR2 SASEGT.

V gene TRBV7-9 combines with J gene TRBJ1-2. The CDR3 is 12 residues long. Germline V CDR1 and CDR2: SEHNR, FQNEAQ (reference sequence). The chain's CDR3 is CASQSWDYGYTF.

This chain joins TRBV7-7 and TRBJ2-5; TCRdb's D call, TRBD1, is unchecked because there is no DNA. CDR3 length: 14 residues. The germline CDR1 and CDR2 sequences are SSHAT and FNYEAQ (reference sequence). The CDR3 loop reads CASSLIQAAETQYF.

The rearrangement uses TRBV6-5 and TRBJ1-4. There are 14 residues in the CDR3. Germline V gene lookup returns CDR1 MNHEY and CDR2 SVGAGI. The CDR3 protein is CASSYSATNEKLFF.

CDR3 amino acids: CASSTGLPPSHDEQFF. The chain employs TRBV21-1 and TRBJ2-1; TCRdb's assignment of TRBD2 cannot be checked, as there is no DNA. TRBV21-1 is classified as a pseudogene. The CDR3 extends over 16 amino acids.

This chain connects TRBV5-6 to TRBJ2-7; TCRdb calls TRBD1, which cannot be checked without DNA. Per germline, CDR1 SGHDT and CDR2 YYEEEE. The CDR3 consists of 15 residues. The CDR3 loop is CASSYGTGGSYEQYF.

The chain carries TRBV4-3 and TRBJ1-3; TCRdb indicates TRBD1, and absent DNA this call remains unverified. The germline V gene has CDR1 LGHNA and CDR2 YSLEER. The CDR3 has 17 amino acids. The CDR3 loop reads CASSQDLGSRAGNTIYF.